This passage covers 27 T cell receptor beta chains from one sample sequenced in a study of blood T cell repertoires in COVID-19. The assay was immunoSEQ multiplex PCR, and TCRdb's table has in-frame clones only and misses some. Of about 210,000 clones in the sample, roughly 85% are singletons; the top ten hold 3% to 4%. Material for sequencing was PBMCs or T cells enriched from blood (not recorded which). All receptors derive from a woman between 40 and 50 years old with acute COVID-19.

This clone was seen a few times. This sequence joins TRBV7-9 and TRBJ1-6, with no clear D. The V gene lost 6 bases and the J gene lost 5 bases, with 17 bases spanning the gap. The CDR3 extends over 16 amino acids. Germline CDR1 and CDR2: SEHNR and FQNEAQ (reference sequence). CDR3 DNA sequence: TGTGCCAGCAGTCCCTCGGGAGGAGGTGATAATTCACCCCTCCACTTT. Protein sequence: CASSPSGGGDNSPLHF.

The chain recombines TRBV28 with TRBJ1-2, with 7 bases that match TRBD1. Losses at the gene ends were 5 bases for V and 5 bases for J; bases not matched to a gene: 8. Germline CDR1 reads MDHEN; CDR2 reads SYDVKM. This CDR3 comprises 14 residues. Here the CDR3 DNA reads TGTGCCAGCAGTCCAGGGGGGCTACCGTATGGCTACACCTTC. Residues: CASSPGGLPYGYTF.

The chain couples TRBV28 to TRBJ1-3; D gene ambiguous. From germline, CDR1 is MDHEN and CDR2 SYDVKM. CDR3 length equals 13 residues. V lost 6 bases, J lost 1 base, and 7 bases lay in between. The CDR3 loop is CASSEVSGNTIYF. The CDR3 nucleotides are TGTGCCAGCAGCGAGGTGTCTGGAAACACCATATATTTT.

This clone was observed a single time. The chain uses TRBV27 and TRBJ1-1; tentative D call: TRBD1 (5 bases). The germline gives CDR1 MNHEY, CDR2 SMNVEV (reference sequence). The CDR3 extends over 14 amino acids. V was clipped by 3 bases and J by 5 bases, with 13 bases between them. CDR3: CASSFGGVVTEAFF. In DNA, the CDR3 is TGTGCCAGCAGTTTCGGGGGAGTCGTGACTGAAGCTTTCTTT.

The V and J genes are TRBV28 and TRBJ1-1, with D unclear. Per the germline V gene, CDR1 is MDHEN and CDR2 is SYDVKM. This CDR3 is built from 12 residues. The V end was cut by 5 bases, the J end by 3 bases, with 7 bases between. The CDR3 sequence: CASSQRDTEAFF. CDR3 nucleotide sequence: TGTGCCAGCAGTCAACGGGACACTGAAGCTTTCTTT.

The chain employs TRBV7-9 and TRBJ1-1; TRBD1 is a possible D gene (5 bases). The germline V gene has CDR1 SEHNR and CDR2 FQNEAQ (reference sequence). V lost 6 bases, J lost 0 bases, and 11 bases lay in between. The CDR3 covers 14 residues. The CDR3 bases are TGTGCCAGCAGTACACAAGGGGTGAACACTGAAGCTTTCTTT. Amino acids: CASSTQGVNTEAFF. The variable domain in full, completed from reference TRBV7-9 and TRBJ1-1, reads DTGVSQNPRHKITKRGQNVTFRCDPISEHNRLYWYRQTLGQGPEFLTYFQNEAQLEKSRLLSDRFSAERPKGSFSTLEIQRTEQGDSAMYLCASSTQGVNTEAFFGQGTRLTVV.

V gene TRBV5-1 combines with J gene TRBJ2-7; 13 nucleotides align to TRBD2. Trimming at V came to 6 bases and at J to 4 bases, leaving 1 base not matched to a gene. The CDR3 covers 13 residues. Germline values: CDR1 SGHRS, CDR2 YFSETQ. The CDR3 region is CASKLAGGYEQYF. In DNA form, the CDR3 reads TGCGCCAGCAAACTAGCGGGAGGGTACGAGCAGTACTTC.

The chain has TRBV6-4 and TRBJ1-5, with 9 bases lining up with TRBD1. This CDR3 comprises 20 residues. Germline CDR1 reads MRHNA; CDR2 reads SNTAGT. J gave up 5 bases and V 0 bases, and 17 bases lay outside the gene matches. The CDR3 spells CASSDSNLWGQGGKDQPQHF. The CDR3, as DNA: TGTGCCAGCAGTGACTCGAACCTATGGGGACAGGGAGGGAAGGATCAGCCCCAGCATTTT.

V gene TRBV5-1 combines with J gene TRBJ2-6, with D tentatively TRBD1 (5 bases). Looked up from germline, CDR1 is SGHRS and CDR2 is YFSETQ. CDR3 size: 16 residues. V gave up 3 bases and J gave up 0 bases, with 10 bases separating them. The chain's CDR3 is CASSSMTVSGANVLTF. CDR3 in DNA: TGCGCCAGCAGCTCGATGACAGTCTCTGGGGCCAACGTCCTGACTTTC.

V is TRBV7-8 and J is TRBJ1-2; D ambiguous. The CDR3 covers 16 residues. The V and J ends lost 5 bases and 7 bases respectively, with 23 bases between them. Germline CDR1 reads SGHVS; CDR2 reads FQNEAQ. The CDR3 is CASSPGRGGYDSGYTF. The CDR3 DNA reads TGTGCCAGCAGCCCCGGGCGGGGAGGATATGATAGTGGCTACACCTTC.

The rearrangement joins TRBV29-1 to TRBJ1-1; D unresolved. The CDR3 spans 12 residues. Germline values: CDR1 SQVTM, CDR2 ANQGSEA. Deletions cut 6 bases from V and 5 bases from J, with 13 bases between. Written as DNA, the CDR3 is TGCAGCGTGGAGTTGCCGGGAACTGAAGCTTTCTTT. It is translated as CSVELPGTEAFF.

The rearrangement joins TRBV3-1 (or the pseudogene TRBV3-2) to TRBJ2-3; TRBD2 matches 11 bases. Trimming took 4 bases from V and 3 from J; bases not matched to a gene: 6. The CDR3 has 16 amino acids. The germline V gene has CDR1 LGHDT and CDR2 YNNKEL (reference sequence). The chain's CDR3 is CASSPLAGGVTDTQYF. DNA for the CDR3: TGTGCCAGCAGCCCATTAGCGGGAGGGGTGACAGATACGCAGTATTTT.

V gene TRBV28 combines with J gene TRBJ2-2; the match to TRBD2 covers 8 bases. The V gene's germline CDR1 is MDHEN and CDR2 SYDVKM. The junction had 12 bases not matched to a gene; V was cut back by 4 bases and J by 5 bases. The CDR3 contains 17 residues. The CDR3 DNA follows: TGTGCCAGCAGTTATGGCGGCGGGAGGCCCTCAACCGGGGAGCTGTTTTTT. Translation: CASSYGGGRPSTGELFF.

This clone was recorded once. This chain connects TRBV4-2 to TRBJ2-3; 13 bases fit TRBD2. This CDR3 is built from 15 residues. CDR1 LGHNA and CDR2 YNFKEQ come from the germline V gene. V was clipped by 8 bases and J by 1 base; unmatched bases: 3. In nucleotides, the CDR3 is TGTGCCAGCGGCGGGACTAGCGGGGGCACAGATACGCAGTATTTT. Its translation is CASGGTSGGTDTQYF.

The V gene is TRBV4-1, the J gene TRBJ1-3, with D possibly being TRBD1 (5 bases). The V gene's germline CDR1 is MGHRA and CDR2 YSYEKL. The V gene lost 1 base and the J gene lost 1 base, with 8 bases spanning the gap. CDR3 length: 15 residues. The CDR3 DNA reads TGCGCCAGCAGCCAAGGGTCAGGGTCTGGAAACACCATATATTTT. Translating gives CASSQGSGSGNTIYF.

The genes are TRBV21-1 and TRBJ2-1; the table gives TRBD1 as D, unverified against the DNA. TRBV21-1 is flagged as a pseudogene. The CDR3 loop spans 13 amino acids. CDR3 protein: CASSKGKGNEQFF. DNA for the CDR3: TGTGCCAGCAGCAAAGGGAAGGGGAATGAGCAGTTCTTC.

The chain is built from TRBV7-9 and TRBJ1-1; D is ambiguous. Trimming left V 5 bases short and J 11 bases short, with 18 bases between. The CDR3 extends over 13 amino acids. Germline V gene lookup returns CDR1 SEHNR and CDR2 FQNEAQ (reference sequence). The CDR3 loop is CASSLRVSEVAFF. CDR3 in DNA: TGTGCCAGCAGCCTCCGGGTGTCGGAGGTCGCTTTCTTT.

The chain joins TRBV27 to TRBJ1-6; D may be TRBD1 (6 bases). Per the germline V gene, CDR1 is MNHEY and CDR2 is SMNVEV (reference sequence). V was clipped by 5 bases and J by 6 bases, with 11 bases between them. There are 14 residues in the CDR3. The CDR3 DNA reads TGTGCCAGCAGTCTCCAGGGGCCTAATTCACCCCTCCACTTT. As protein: CASSLQGPNSPLHF.

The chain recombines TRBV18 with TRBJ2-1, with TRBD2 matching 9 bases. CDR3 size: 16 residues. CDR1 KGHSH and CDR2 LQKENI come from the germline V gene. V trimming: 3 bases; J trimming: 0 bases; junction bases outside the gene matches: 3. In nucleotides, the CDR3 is TGTGCCAGCTCACCCCTAGCGGGACCCTCCTACAATGAGCAGTTCTTC. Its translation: CASSPLAGPSYNEQFF.

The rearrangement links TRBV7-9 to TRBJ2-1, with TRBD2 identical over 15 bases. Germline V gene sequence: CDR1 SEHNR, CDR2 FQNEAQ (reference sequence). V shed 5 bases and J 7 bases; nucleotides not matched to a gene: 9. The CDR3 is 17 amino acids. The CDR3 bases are TGTGCCAGCAGCCCGGGACTAGCGGGAGGTAAAGGGAATGAGCAGTTCTTC. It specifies CASSPGLAGGKGNEQFF. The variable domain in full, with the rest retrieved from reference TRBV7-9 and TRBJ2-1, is DTGVSQNPRHKITKRGQNVTFRCDPISEHNRLYWYRQTLGQGPEFLTYFQNEAQLEKSRLLSDRFSAERPKGSFSTLEIQRTEQGDSAMYLCASSPGLAGGKGNEQFFGPGTRLTVL.

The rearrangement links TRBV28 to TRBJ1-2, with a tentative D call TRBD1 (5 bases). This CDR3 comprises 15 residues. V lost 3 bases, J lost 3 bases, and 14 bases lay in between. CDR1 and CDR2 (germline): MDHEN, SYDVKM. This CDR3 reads CASSFWQGSYYGYTF. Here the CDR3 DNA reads TGTGCCAGCAGTTTTTGGCAGGGCTCTTACTATGGCTACACCTTC.

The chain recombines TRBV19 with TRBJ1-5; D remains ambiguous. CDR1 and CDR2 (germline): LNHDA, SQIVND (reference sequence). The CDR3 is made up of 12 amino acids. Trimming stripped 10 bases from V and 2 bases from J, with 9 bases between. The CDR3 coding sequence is TGTGCCACCACGGAGGGCAATCAGCCCCAGCATTTT. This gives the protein CATTEGNQPQHF.

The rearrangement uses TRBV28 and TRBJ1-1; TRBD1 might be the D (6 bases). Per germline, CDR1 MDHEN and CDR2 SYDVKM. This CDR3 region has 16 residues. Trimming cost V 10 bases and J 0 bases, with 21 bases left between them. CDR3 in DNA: TGTGCCACCGCGCCGTACAGGGAAGTTCTGAACACTGAAGCTTTCTTT. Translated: CATAPYREVLNTEAFF.

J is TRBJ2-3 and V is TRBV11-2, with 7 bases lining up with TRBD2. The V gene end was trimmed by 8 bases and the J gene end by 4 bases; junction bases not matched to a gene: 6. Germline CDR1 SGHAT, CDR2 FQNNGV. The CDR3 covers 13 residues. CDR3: CASRREGSDTQYF. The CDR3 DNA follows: TGTGCCAGCCGGAGGGAGGGGTCAGATACGCAGTATTTT.

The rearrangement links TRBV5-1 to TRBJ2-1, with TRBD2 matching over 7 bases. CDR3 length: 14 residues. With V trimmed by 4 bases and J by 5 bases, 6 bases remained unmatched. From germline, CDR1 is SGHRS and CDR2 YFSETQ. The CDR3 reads CASSPGLGHNEQFF. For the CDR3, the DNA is TGCGCCAGCAGCCCTGGACTAGGGCACAATGAGCAGTTCTTC.

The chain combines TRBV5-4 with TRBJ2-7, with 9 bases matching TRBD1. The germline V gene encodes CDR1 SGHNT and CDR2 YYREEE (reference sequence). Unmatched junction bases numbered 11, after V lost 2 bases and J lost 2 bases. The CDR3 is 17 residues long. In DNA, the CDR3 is TGTGCCAGCAGCTTTGACCCCAACAGGGGGCCCACCTACGAGCAGTACTTC. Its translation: CASSFDPNRGPTYEQYF.

In nucleotides, the CDR3 is TGTGCCAGCACCCTGACAGGGGGAGGCAATCAGCCCCAGCATTTT. This sequence encodes CASTLTGGGNQPQHF. This chain links TRBV6-5 with TRBJ1-5, with 9 bases identical to TRBD1. Germline trimming cut 7 bases from V and 2 bases from J; bases unmatched to any gene: 6. CDR3 length equals 15 residues. The germline V gene has CDR1 MNHEY and CDR2 SVGAGI.